The rows below give T cell receptor beta chains drawn from one sample of a study of cytomegalovirus exposure and HLA in healthy donors. The protocol was immunoSEQ multiplex PCR, while the TCRdb copy is restricted to in-frame clones and leaves out a portion. The sample shows tens of thousands of clones, around 93% of them seen only once. The material sequenced was PBMCs. Receptors were obtained from a man aged 18 to 30 in good health and CMV-seronegative. The CDR3 runs from the conserved cysteine through the conserved F or W. A D gene is named only where the DNA matches it firmly. Clone size is not always given. Where it is, it says once, few, many or a class for expanded clones.

size: NA; V: TRBV4-2; D: NA; J: TRBJ2-7; CDR3: CASSQGDSPSYEQYF; DNA: TGTGCCAGCAGCCAAGGGGACTCTCCCTCCTACGAGCAGTACTTC
size: NA; V: TRBV5-4; D: TRBD1; J: TRBJ1-4; CDR3: CASSLAGTGSEKLFF; DNA: TGTGCCAGCAGCTTGGCCGGGACAGGCAGTGAAAAACTGTTTTTT
size: once; V: TRBV28; D: TRBD2; J: TRBJ2-1; CDR3: CASSETSGDYNEQFF; DNA: TGTGCCAGCAGCGAGACTAGCGGGGACTACAATGAGCAGTTCTTC
size: once; V: TRBV7-8; D: TRBD2; J: TRBJ2-2; CDR3: CASSRVQAGDTGELFF; DNA: TGTGCCAGCAGCCGAGTTCAAGCGGGAGATACCGGGGAGCTGTTTTTT
size: few; V: TRBV14; D: NA; J: TRBJ2-2; CDR3: CASSQVTGTNTGELFF; DNA: TGTGCCAGCAGCCAAGTCACAGGGACGAACACCGGGGAGCTGTTTTTT
size: NA; V: TRBV9; D: NA; J: TRBJ2-1; CDR3: CASSVGATNEQFF; DNA: TGTGCCAGCAGCGTAGGGGCTACCAATGAGCAGTTCTTC
size: NA; V: TRBV29-1; D: NA; J: TRBJ1-2; CDR3: CSVAAGSYTF; DNA: TGCAGCGTTGCAGCAGGGAGCTACACCTTC
size: NA; V: TRBV5-4; D: NA; J: TRBJ2-5; CDR3: CASSLRTNQETQYF; DNA: TGTGCCAGCAGCTTGAGGACAAACCAAGAGACCCAGTACTTC
size: NA; V: TRBV27; D: TRBD1; J: TRBJ1-2; CDR3: CASRGTGSDYGYTF; DNA: TGTGCCAGCAGGGGGACAGGGTCAGACTATGGCTACACCTTC
size: NA; V: TRBV19; D: TRBD1; J: TRBJ1-1; CDR3: CASSRTGMNTEAFF; DNA: TGTGCCAGTAGCAGGACAGGGATGAACACTGAAGCTTTCTTT
size: NA; V: TRBV18; D: TRBD1; J: TRBJ2-1; CDR3: CASSPQFQDRTLQEQFF; DNA: TGTGCCAGCTCACCCCAATTCCAGGACAGGACGCTACAGGAGCAGTTCTTC
size: few; V: TRBV4-3; D: NA; J: TRBJ2-7; CDR3: CASSQGTSSGNEQYF; DNA: TGCGCCAGCAGCCAGGGGACTTCCAGTGGGAACGAGCAGTACTTC
size: NA; V: TRBV27; D: NA; J: TRBJ1-4; CDR3: CASRPRDLGNEKLFF; DNA: TGTGCCAGCAGGCCCCGGGACTTAGGGAATGAAAAACTGTTTTTT
size: NA; V: TRBV28; D: TRBD1; J: TRBJ2-7; CDR3: CASSLVQGQGEQYF; DNA: TGTGCCAGCAGTTTAGTACAGGGACAGGGCGAGCAGTACTTC
size: once; V: TRBV2; D: NA; J: TRBJ2-2; CDR3: CASITEYGELFF; DNA: TGTGCCAGCATTACGGAGTACGGGGAGCTGTTTTTT
size: NA; V: TRBV5-1; D: NA; J: TRBJ1-4; CDR3: CASSRTATNEKLFF; DNA: TGCGCCAGCAGCCGGACAGCAACTAATGAAAAACTGTTTTTT
size: NA; V: TRBV7-2; D: TRBD1; J: TRBJ2-5; CDR3: CASSLGQGWETQYF; DNA: TGTGCCAGCAGCTTAGGACAGGGATGGGAGACCCAGTACTTC
size: NA; V: TRBV30; D: TRBD1; J: TRBJ1-3; CDR3: CAWRRTGFSSGNTIYF; DNA: TGTGCCTGGAGAAGGACAGGGTTTAGCTCTGGAAACACCATATATTTT
size: few; V: TRBV30; D: NA; J: TRBJ1-5; CDR3: CAWSVLAGGQPQHF; DNA: TGTGCCTGGAGTGTACTCGCGGGTGGGCAGCCCCAGCATTTT
size: NA; V: TRBV7-9; D: NA; J: TRBJ2-6; CDR3: CASTVGRGQSSGANVLTF; DNA: TGTGCCAGCACCGTCGGTCGAGGTCAGAGTTCTGGGGCCAACGTCCTGACTTTC
size: NA; V: TRBV30; D: NA; J: TRBJ2-1; CDR3: CAWREDSGSDNEQFF; DNA: TGTGCCTGGAGGGAGGATAGCGGCTCGGACAATGAGCAGTTCTTC
size: NA; V: TRBV30; D: NA; J: TRBJ2-7; CDR3: CAWSMASYEQYF; DNA: TGTGCCTGGAGTATGGCCTCCTACGAGCAGTACTTC
size: NA; V: TRBV5-1; D: NA; J: TRBJ2-1; CDR3: CASSLDGGNEQFF; DNA: TGCGCCAGCAGCTTGGATGGCGGGAACGAGCAGTTCTTC
size: NA; V: TRBV5-1; D: NA; J: TRBJ2-7; CDR3: CASSLPGPEQYF; DNA: TGCGCCAGCAGCTTGCCAGGGCCCGAGCAGTACTTC
size: NA; V: TRBV11-2; D: TRBD1; J: TRBJ1-1; CDR3: CASSSFGQAEAFF; DNA: TGTGCCAGCAGCTCATTCGGACAGGCTGAAGCTTTCTTT
size: NA; V: TRBV11-1; D: NA; J: TRBJ1-3; CDR3: CASSSGDSGNTIYF; DNA: TGTGCCAGCAGCTCAGGTGACTCTGGAAACACCATATATTTT
size: NA; V: TRBV11-2; D: NA; J: TRBJ2-3; CDR3: CASRIKGADTQYF; DNA: TGTGCCAGCAGGATAAAGGGAGCGGATACGCAGTATTTT